This T cell receptor beta chain was found in a study of shared clonotypes between healthy human individuals. Study as a whole: Aged between 18 and 49, the donors were a couple of women and a few men.

Trimming removed 5 bases from V and 3 bases from J; junction bases left unmatched: 9. The CDR3 has 16 amino acids. CDR1 SGHTA and CDR2 FQGNSA come from the germline V gene. CD45RA-negative memory and CD45RA+ naive subsets were split from the CD4+ cells. TCRdb's copy holds only in-frame clones and misses some; the assay was immunoSEQ multiplex PCR. The data hold millions of clones, with around 90% observed a single time. Sequencing used naive CD4+ T cells sorted from blood. The subset is: CD45RA+ positively selected. The chain couples TRBV7-2 to TRBJ2-5; 10 nucleotides match TRBD1. The receptor comes from a man between 18 and 35 years old in good health. The CDR3: CASSPRWTGGKETQYF. The CDR3 coding sequence is TGTGCCAGCAGCCCGAGGTGGACAGGGGGGAAAGAGACCCAGTACTTC.